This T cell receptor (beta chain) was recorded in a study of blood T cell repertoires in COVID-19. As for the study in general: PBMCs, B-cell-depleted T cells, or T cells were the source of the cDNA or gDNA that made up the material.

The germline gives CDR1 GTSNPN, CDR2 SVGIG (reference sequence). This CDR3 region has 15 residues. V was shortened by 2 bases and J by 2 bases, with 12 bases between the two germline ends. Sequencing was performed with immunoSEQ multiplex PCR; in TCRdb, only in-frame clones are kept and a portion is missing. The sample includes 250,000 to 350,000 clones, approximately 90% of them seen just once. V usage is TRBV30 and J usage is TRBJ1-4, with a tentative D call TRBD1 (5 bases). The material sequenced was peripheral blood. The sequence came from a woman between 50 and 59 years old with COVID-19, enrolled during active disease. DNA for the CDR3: TGTGCCTGGAGTATTCGGCGGGGGACTAATGAAAAACTGTTTTTT. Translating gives CAWSIRRGTNEKLFF. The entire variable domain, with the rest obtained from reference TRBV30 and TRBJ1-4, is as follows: SQTIHQWPATLVQPVGSPLSLECTVEGTSNPNLYWYRQAAGRGLQLLFYSVGIGQISSEVPQNLSASRPQDRQFILSSKKLLLSDSGFYLCAWSIRRGTNEKLFFGSGTQLSVL.